Listed below are T cell receptor beta chains from one sample, sequenced in a study of beta chain features in type 1 diabetes. Clones were read by immunoSEQ multiplex PCR, and TCRdb kept only the in-frame ones, dropping some. The data contain a few hundred thousand clones, 11% to 15% of them singletons. The sample comprised central memory CD4+ T cells from blood. The receptors were gathered from a man younger than 45 in good health. Each CDR3 is given with its conserved first and last residue. The D gene is left open where the match is weak. Not every row has a clone size; where given, it reads once, few, many or a size class.

D gene | J gene | clone size | V gene | CDR3 protein | CDR3 DNA
- | TRBJ2-5 | few | TRBV7-9 | CASSLAGGAETQYF | TGTGCCAGCAGCTTAGCAGGGGGTGCGGAGACCCAGTACTTC
- | TRBJ1-6 | - | TRBV7-2 | CASSRRQRVNSPLHF | TGTGCCAGCAGTCGAAGACAGAGGGTTAATTCACCCCTCCACTTT
TRBD1 | TRBJ1-1 | few | TRBV29-1 | CSVDLTGAITEAFF | TGCAGCGTTGATTTGACAGGGGCGATCACTGAAGCTTTCTTT
TRBD2 | TRBJ2-7 | few | TRBV6-1 | CASSRTSSYEQYF | TGTGCCAGCTCCCGGACTAGTTCCTACGAGCAGTACTTC
TRBD2 | TRBJ2-1 | many | TRBV5-4 | CASSLYRTSGRNEQFF | TGTGCCAGCAGCTTGTATCGGACTAGCGGGAGGAATGAGCAGTTCTTC
TRBD1 | TRBJ2-6 | - | TRBV4-3 | CASSHQTGSGANVLTF | TGCGCCAGCAGCCACCAGACAGGGTCCGGGGCCAACGTCCTGACTTTC
- | TRBJ2-3 | - | TRBV4-2 | CASSQGDPTRTDTQYF | TGTGCCAGCAGCCAAGGAGATCCCACTCGCACAGATACGCAGTATTTT
- | TRBJ1-5 | - | TRBV5-5 | CASSLLSGAGQPQHF | TGTGCCAGCAGCTTGTTGTCAGGGGCTGGACAGCCCCAGCATTTT
- | TRBJ2-4 | many | TRBV28 | CASGRSPENIQYF | TGTGCCAGCGGCCGATCCCCTGAAAACATTCAGTACTTC
TRBD2 | TRBJ2-3 | - | TRBV4-2 | CASSPGTSGAPSTDTQYF | TGTGCCAGCAGCCCCGGGACTAGCGGGGCGCCTAGCACAGATACGCAGTATTTT
- | TRBJ1-1 | - | TRBV7-8 | CASSLVWGEGTEEAFF | TGTGCCAGCAGCTTAGTTTGGGGGGAGGGCACCGAAGAAGCTTTCTTT
- | TRBJ2-3 | few | TRBV7-2 | CASSLAGAVTDTQYF | TGTGCCAGCAGCTTAGCGGGAGCGGTCACAGATACGCAGTATTTT
TRBD1 | TRBJ2-3 | many | TRBV2 | CASETGTGADTQYF | TGTGCCAGCGAGACGGGGACAGGGGCAGATACGCAGTATTTT
- | TRBJ1-3 | few | TRBV6-5 | CASRSGNTIYF | TGTGCCAGCAGATCAGGAAACACCATATATTTT
- | TRBJ2-3 | - | TRBV9 | CASSADHRTSTDTQYF | TGTGCCAGCAGCGCGGACCACAGGACTAGCACAGATACGCAGTATTTT
- | TRBJ2-1 | - | TRBV11-3 | CASGKYDEQFF | TGTGCCAGCGGAAAGTACGATGAGCAGTTCTTC
- | TRBJ2-1 | few | TRBV5-6 | CASSLSGSRRRQFF | TGTGCCAGCAGCTTGAGCGGTTCTCGGAGGCGGCAGTTCTTC
TRBD2 | TRBJ2-1 | - | TRBV5-4 | CASTSGGKNEQFF | TGTGCCAGTACTAGCGGGGGGAAGAATGAGCAGTTCTTC
TRBD1 | TRBJ2-3 | - | TRBV29-1 | CSVALTGVGTDTQYF | TGCAGCGTTGCCCTAACAGGGGTGGGCACAGATACGCAGTATTTT
- | TRBJ1-4 | - | TRBV5-4 | CASSSTGINEKLFF | TGTGCCAGCAGCTCGACGGGAATTAATGAAAAACTGTTTTTT
- | TRBJ1-2 | - | TRBV7-9 | CASSSSDGYGYTF | TGTGCCAGCAGTTCATCGGACGGCTATGGCTACACCTTC
TRBD1 | TRBJ2-1 | few | TRBV5-4 | CASSLARGLTHNEQFF | TGTGCCAGCAGCTTAGCCAGGGGGCTTACCCACAATGAGCAGTTCTTC
TRBD1 | TRBJ1-1 | few | TRBV7-9 | CASSLETGQGAESF | TGTGCCAGCAGCTTAGAAACGGGACAGGGGGCCGAGTCTTTT
- | TRBJ1-1 | many | TRBV2 | CASSPPPGNTEAFF | TGTGCCAGCAGCCCCCCCCCTGGGAACACTGAAGCTTTCTTT
TRBD1 | TRBJ1-6 | few | TRBV6-1 | CASSDQNRGSYNSPLHF | TGTGCCAGCAGTGACCAGAACAGGGGCTCCTATAATTCACCCCTCCACTTT
- | TRBJ1-2 | few | TRBV11-3 | CASSPTFNYGYTF | TGTGCCAGCAGCCCGACTTTTAACTATGGCTACACCTTC
- | TRBJ1-2 | few | TRBV2 | CASSEARQGGIGYTF | TGTGCCAGCAGTGAAGCGCGTCAGGGTGGTATTGGCTACACCTTC
TRBD1 | TRBJ1-6 | - | TRBV6-5 | CASYRGYNSPLHF | TGTGCCAGCTACAGGGGCTATAATTCACCCCTCCACTTT
TRBD1 | TRBJ2-2 | - | TRBV6-5 | CASSTGVPGELFF | TGTGCCAGCAGCACAGGGGTTCCCGGGGAGCTGTTTTTT
TRBD2 | TRBJ2-1 | few | TRBV9 | CASSGLAGGLHNEQFF | TGTGCCAGCAGCGGACTAGCGGGGGGGTTGCACAATGAGCAGTTCTTC
TRBD2 | TRBJ2-1 | few | TRBV2 | CASSVLAGGRVYNEQFF | TGTGCCAGCAGTGTACTAGCGGGAGGGAGGGTCTACAATGAGCAGTTCTTC
- | TRBJ2-2 | few | TRBV19 | CASSTGTLGELFF | TGTGCCAGTAGTACGGGCACCCTCGGGGAGCTGTTTTTT
- | TRBJ2-2 | few | TRBV5-1 | CASSAGTSNTGELFF | TGCGCCAGCAGCGCCGGGACATCGAACACCGGGGAGCTGTTTTTT
- | TRBJ1-3 | many | TRBV27 | CASSFGTYGNTIYF | TGTGCCAGCAGTTTCGGGACGTATGGAAACACCATATATTTT
TRBD1 | TRBJ1-4 | - | TRBV27 | CASRRGQGNEKLFF | TGTGCCAGCAGGCGGGGACAGGGGAATGAAAAACTGTTTTTT
- | TRBJ1-3 | - | TRBV6-6 | CASSDPSSGNTIYF | TGTGCCAGCAGTGACCCGAGCTCTGGAAACACCATATATTTT
- | TRBJ2-6 | few | TRBV7-2 | CASSLDTLRANVLTF | TGTGCCAGCAGCTTAGATACTTTAAGGGCCAACGTCCTGACTTTC
- | TRBJ2-3 | - | TRBV5-4 | CAGSPPMAGRTDTQYF | TGTGCCGGCAGCCCACCCATGGCGGGGAGAACAGATACGCAGTATTTT
TRBD1 | TRBJ2-6 | - | TRBV19 | CASNPRGGQGAYSGRGANVLTF | TGTGCCAGTAACCCCCGCGGCGGACAGGGGGCTTACTCAGGTCGGGGGGCCAACGTCCTGACTTTC
- | TRBJ2-5 | - | TRBV4-3 | CASSRSWDSPTPETQYF | TGCGCCAGCAGCCGAAGCTGGGACTCCCCAACCCCGGAGACCCAGTACTTC
- | TRBJ2-1 | many | TRBV5-4 | CASSPVGYNEQFF | TGTGCCAGCAGCCCCGTAGGATACAATGAGCAGTTCTTC